This entry lists 27 T cell receptor beta chains sequenced from one sample in a study of blood T cell repertoires in COVID-19. Produced via immunoSEQ multiplex PCR; TCRdb's table is partial and in-frame only. Among about 280,000 clones listed, approximately 85% were seen once. Source material: peripheral blood. Receptors originate from a woman aged 70-85 years with acute or convalescent COVID-19.

The genes are TRBV30 and TRBJ1-1; 9 bases line up with TRBD1. With 2 bases clipped from V and 3 bases from J, the junction kept 4 bases outside the gene matches. CDR1 and CDR2 (germline): GTSNPN, SVGIG (reference sequence). The CDR3 totals 14 residues. The CDR3 loop is CAWSTGGVDTEAFF. The CDR3 DNA is TGTGCCTGGAGTACAGGGGGCGTCGACACTGAAGCTTTCTTT. The full variable domain, in which reference TRBV30 and TRBJ1-1 provide the parts outside the CDR3, is SQTIHQWPATLVQPVGSPLSLECTVEGTSNPNLYWYRQAAGRGLQLLFYSVGIGQISSEVPQNLSASRPQDRQFILSSKKLLLSDSGFYLCAWSTGGVDTEAFFGQGTRLTVV.

The J gene is TRBJ2-7, the V gene TRBV5-4; 12 bases agree with TRBD1. V gave up 3 bases and J gave up 2 bases; unmatched junction bases: 3. Germline values: CDR1 SGHNT, CDR2 YYREEE (reference sequence). The CDR3 runs 15 residues. The CDR3 region has the DNA TGTGCCAGCAGCTCCGGGACAGGGGGCCCCTACGAGCAGTACTTC. Protein product: CASSSGTGGPYEQYF.

This chain joins TRBV5-1 and TRBJ1-5; no reliable D call. Germline loops: CDR1 SGHRS, CDR2 YFSETQ. The length of the CDR3 is 14 residues. V lost 2 bases and J lost 7, with 13 bases in between. The CDR3: CASSFGGPAQPQHF. Here the CDR3 DNA reads TGCGCCAGCAGCTTTGGTGGGCCGGCCCAGCCCCAGCATTTT.

This clone has only one observation. The V call is TRBV3-1 (or the pseudogene TRBV3-2), the J call TRBJ1-1; D may be TRBD1 (5 bases). In germline, CDR1 is LGHDT, CDR2 YNNKEL (reference sequence). The CDR3 is made up of 16 amino acids. V was shortened by 4 bases and J by 1 base, with 16 bases between the two germline ends. The CDR3 spells CASSPHSTAPNTEAFF. DNA of the CDR3: TGTGCCAGCAGCCCACATTCGACAGCTCCGAACACTGAAGCTTTCTTT.

In this sample, this clone turned up a few times. V is TRBV3-1 (or the pseudogene TRBV3-2) and J is TRBJ2-6, with D perhaps matching TRBD2 (5 bases). The CDR3 contains 15 residues. V was shortened by 4 bases and J by 0 bases, with 7 bases between the two germline ends. Germline V CDR1 and CDR2: LGHDT, YNNKEL (reference sequence). In DNA, the CDR3 is TGTGCCAGCAGCCCGAGGGACTCTGGGGCCAACGTCCTGACTTTC. This translates into CASSPRDSGANVLTF.

The chain carries TRBV6-5 and TRBJ1-1; D gene unclear. This CDR3 has 15 residues. The germline CDR1 and CDR2 sequences are MNHEY and SVGAGI. V was pared by 10 bases and J by 1 base, with 19 bases between. The chain's CDR3 is CATGPQRAGNTEAFF. CDR3 DNA: TGTGCCACCGGACCACAGCGGGCCGGGAACACTGAAGCTTTCTTT.

J is TRBJ1-2 and V is TRBV14; possible D gene TRBD1, 5 bases. The germline V gene encodes CDR1 SGHDN and CDR2 FVKESK. The V gene lost 4 bases and the J gene lost 7 bases, with 13 bases spanning the gap. The CDR3 contains 13 residues. Written as DNA, the CDR3 is TGTGCCAGCAGCCCCAGGGTTATGGGTGGCTACACCTTC. Translation: CASSPRVMGGYTF.

The J gene is TRBJ1-2, the V gene TRBV7-9; D not resolved. CDR1 and CDR2 from the germline V gene are SEHNR and FQNEAQ (reference sequence). The CDR3 spans 14 residues. Trimming took 5 bases from V and 8 from J, leaving 18 bases between them. DNA for the CDR3: TGTGCCAGCAGCCCCCGACAAACTGGTAACGGCTACACCTTC. Translated: CASSPRQTGNGYTF. Combining the CDR3 with reference TRBV7-9 and TRBJ1-2 gives the whole variable domain DTGVSQNPRHKITKRGQNVTFRCDPISEHNRLYWYRQTLGQGPEFLTYFQNEAQLEKSRLLSDRFSAERPKGSFSTLEIQRTEQGDSAMYLCASSPRQTGNGYTFGSGTRLTVV.

This clone has a single count. The V call is TRBV5-6, the J call TRBJ2-1; D gene ambiguous. CDR3 size: 13 residues. V lost 2 bases and J lost 4, with 7 bases in between. CDR1 and CDR2 from the germline V gene are SGHDT and YYEEEE. The CDR3 loop is CASSFSEYNEQFF. The CDR3 nucleotides are TGTGCCAGCAGCTTTAGTGAGTACAATGAGCAGTTCTTC. Filled out from reference TRBV5-6 and TRBJ2-1, the complete variable domain reads DAGVTQSPTHLIKTRGQQVTLRCSPKSGHDTVSWYQQALGQGPQFIFQYYEEEERQRGNFPDRFSGHQFPNYSSELNVNALLLGDSALYLCASSFSEYNEQFFGPGTRLTVL.

The chain combines TRBV3-1 (or the pseudogene TRBV3-2) with TRBJ1-1, with D possibly TRBD1 on 5 matching bases. V was shortened by 2 bases and J by 4 bases, with 14 bases between the two germline ends. This CDR3 region has 15 residues. CDR1 and CDR2 (germline): LGHDT, YNNKEL (reference sequence). CDR3 in amino acids: CASSQSIGGSTEAFF. The CDR3 DNA follows: TGTGCCAGCAGCCAAAGTATCGGGGGAAGCACTGAAGCTTTCTTT.

CDR3 residues: CASSLNGVSTGELFF. CDR3 nucleotides: TGTGCCAGCAGCTTGAACGGGGTCAGCACCGGGGAGCTGTTTTTT. The J gene is TRBJ2-2, the V gene TRBV5-4; D is perhaps TRBD2 (5 bases). Per germline, CDR1 SGHNT and CDR2 YYREEE (reference sequence). V gave up 1 base and J gave up 4 bases, with 11 bases separating them. The CDR3 sequence is 15 residues long.

The chain recombines TRBV3-1 (or the pseudogene TRBV3-2) with TRBJ1-6; D is possibly TRBD1 (5 bases). The V end lost 1 base, the J end lost 14 bases, and 18 bases lay between the germline ends. Germline-derived CDR1 and CDR2 are LGHDT and YNNKEL (reference sequence). CDR3 length equals 15 residues. The CDR3 region has the DNA TGTGCCAGCAGCCAAGGGATCAGGGCCTCCGACACCCTCCACTTT. Amino acids: CASSQGIRASDTLHF.

V is TRBV5-1 and J is TRBJ2-5; 11 nucleotides line up with TRBD2. Trimming removed 5 bases from V and 3 bases from J; junction bases left unmatched: 3. This CDR3 contains 14 residues. CDR1 is SGHRS and CDR2 is YFSETQ in the germline V gene. The CDR3 region is CASSISGGEETQYF. The CDR3, as DNA: TGCGCCAGCAGTATTAGCGGGGGGGAAGAGACCCAGTACTTC.

The V call is TRBV30, the J call TRBJ1-1, with D unclear. Germline V lookup: CDR1 GTSNPN, CDR2 SVGIG (reference sequence). CDR3 length: 11 residues. Trimming shortened V by 6 bases and J by 1 base, and 6 bases separated the two germline ends. The CDR3 spells CACRENTEAFF. The DNA for the CDR3 is TGTGCCTGTAGAGAGAACACTGAAGCTTTCTTT.

The chain couples TRBV5-1 to TRBJ2-1; TRBD2 matches 7 bases. V shed 1 base and J 10 bases; nucleotides not matched to a gene: 2. Germline CDR1 SGHRS, CDR2 YFSETQ. The CDR3 is made up of 12 amino acids. CDR3: CASSLWGGEQFF. In nucleotides, the CDR3 is TGCGCCAGCAGCTTGTGGGGAGGGGAGCAGTTCTTC.

The count of this clone is one. CDR3 residues: CASSLWAGHNQPQHF. As DNA, the CDR3 is TGTGCCAGCAGCTTGTGGGCAGGGCACAATCAGCCCCAGCATTTT. The rearrangement uses TRBV5-5 and TRBJ1-5, with a possible D match to TRBD1 (5 bases). The ends were cut back, 1 base at V and 3 bases at J, with 11 bases in the middle. This CDR3 is 15 amino acids long. Germline loops: CDR1 SGHKS, CDR2 YYEKEE (reference sequence).

The V call is TRBV27, the J call TRBJ2-1; TRBD1 matches 7 bases. J was trimmed by 5 bases and V by 7 bases; bases with no gene match: 8. Per the germline V gene, CDR1 is MNHEY and CDR2 is SMNVEV (reference sequence). The CDR3 sequence is 14 residues long. In DNA, the CDR3 is TGTGCCAGCAAGGGTCAGGGGGTCAACAATGAGCAGTTCTTC. Its translation is CASKGQGVNNEQFF.

The genes are TRBV5-1 and TRBJ1-4, with a weak D call TRBD1 (6 bases). Trimming cost V 4 bases and J 0 bases, with 13 bases left between them. Germline V CDR1 and CDR2: SGHRS, YFSETQ. The CDR3 is made up of 16 amino acids. Written as DNA, the CDR3 is TGCGCCAGCAGCCCGGGACACAGTGCAACTAATGAAAAACTGTTTTTT. The encoded protein is CASSPGHSATNEKLFF.

J is TRBJ1-1 and V is TRBV18; 7 bases map to TRBD1. V was pared by 2 bases and J by 11 bases, with 5 bases of the junction left unmatched. Germline V gene lookup returns CDR1 KGHSH and CDR2 LQKENI. The CDR3 is 12 amino acids. CDR3 nucleotides: TGTGCCAGCTCACCAAGACAGGGAGACGCTTTCTTT. It specifies CASSPRQGDAFF.

This sequence joins TRBV3-1 (or the pseudogene TRBV3-2) and TRBJ1-2, with TRBD1 identical over 7 bases. V shed 0 bases, J shed 4 bases, and the junction held 8 bases outside the gene matches. The CDR3 covers 16 residues. Germline loops: CDR1 LGHDT, CDR2 YNNKEL (reference sequence). The CDR3 DNA follows: TGTGCCAGCAGCCAAGAGACAGGGAGGTTTACCTATGGCTACACCTTC. This gives the protein CASSQETGRFTYGYTF.

With regard to this clone: The same CDR3 also results from other DNA sequences found in this sample. The chain uses TRBV3-1 (or the pseudogene TRBV3-2) and TRBJ2-5; 7 positions agree with TRBD2. The germline V gene encodes CDR1 LGHDT and CDR2 YNNKEL (reference sequence). Trimming removed 1 base from V and 4 bases from J; junction bases left unmatched: 0. CDR3 size: 13 residues. CDR3: CASSQAGGETQYF. Here the CDR3 DNA reads TGTGCCAGCAGCCAAGCGGGGGGAGAGACCCAGTACTTC.

The rearrangement links TRBV5-1 to TRBJ2-2; D is possibly TRBD1 (8 bases). V lost 7 bases, J lost 4 bases, and 23 bases lay in between. The CDR3 is made up of 17 amino acids. CDR1 is SGHRS and CDR2 is YFSETQ in the germline V gene. The CDR3: CASGIRYRGGSTGELFF. DNA for the CDR3: TGCGCCAGCGGAATTCGGTACAGGGGGGGATCCACCGGGGAGCTGTTTTTT.

This chain joins TRBV19 and TRBJ1-5, with 7 bases identical to TRBD1. The junction had 7 bases not matched to a gene; V was cut back by 2 bases and J by 9 bases. CDR1 and CDR2 from the germline V gene are LNHDA and SQIVND (reference sequence). CDR3 size: 14 residues. The CDR3: CASSINRGGGPQHF. CDR3 DNA sequence: TGTGCCAGTAGTATAAACAGGGGAGGAGGGCCCCAGCATTTT.

The sample holds one count of this clone. This chain links TRBV5-1 with TRBJ1-1; 7 nucleotides match TRBD1. The V gene end was trimmed by 4 bases and the J gene end by 5 bases; junction bases not matched to a gene: 11. The CDR3 sequence is 15 residues long. Germline V gene sequence: CDR1 SGHRS, CDR2 YFSETQ. CDR3: CASSRPGTVGTEAFF. The CDR3 DNA is TGCGCCAGCAGCCGACCAGGGACAGTGGGGACTGAAGCTTTCTTT.

The chain carries TRBV5-1 and TRBJ1-2, with D tentatively TRBD1 (5 bases). Trimming removed 0 bases at V and 9 bases at J, with 18 bases between. CDR1 and CDR2 (germline): SGHRS, YFSETQ. CDR3 length: 15 amino acids. This CDR3 reads CASSLGQGGLNSYTF. In DNA form, the CDR3 reads TGCGCCAGCAGCTTGGGGCAGGGAGGGTTGAATAGCTACACCTTC.

V is TRBV18 and J is TRBJ2-7, with D possibly being TRBD1 (6 bases). Germline V lookup: CDR1 KGHSH, CDR2 LQKENI. V lost 4 bases and J 0 bases, leaving 10 bases between the germline ends. The CDR3 totals 14 residues. The CDR3 here is CASSRTANSYEQYF. The DNA for the CDR3 is TGTGCCAGCTCACGGACAGCCAACTCCTACGAGCAGTACTTC. Using reference TRBV18 and TRBJ2-7 for the parts outside the CDR3, the full variable domain is NAGVMQNPRHLVRRRGQEARLRCSPMKGHSHVYWYRQLPEEGLKFMVYLQKENIIDESGMPKERFSAEFPKEGPSILRIQQVVRGDSAAYFCASSRTANSYEQYFGPGTRLTVT.

The chain combines TRBV3-1 (or the pseudogene TRBV3-2) with TRBJ2-7; D not resolved. Germline CDR1 is LGHDT and CDR2 is YNNKEL (reference sequence). V was shortened by 3 bases and J by 1 base, with 7 bases between the two germline ends. The CDR3 has 13 residues. The CDR3 loop is CASSHRRSYEQYF. In DNA form, the CDR3 reads TGTGCCAGCAGCCACAGGCGTTCCTACGAGCAGTACTTC.